This T cell receptor beta chain was identified during a study of cytomegalovirus exposure and HLA in healthy donors. Study-level background: Ancestry clustering placed more than 80% of around 400 genotyped donors in the Caucasian-associated cluster.

Study results and caveats: As was reported, the classifier diagnosed cytomegalovirus status with high specificity and sensitivity. Whilst most TCR sequences proved rare, a subset of public TCRs occurred across many donors.

On this clone itself: Antigen unknown.

It was with 60 Vbeta and 13 Jbeta primers that the PCR ran. In the authors' workflow: It was a later analysis that counted roughly 80 million unique TCR beta chains, of which roughly 11 million were shared. The table came from immunoSEQ multiplex PCR; TCRdb's copy has only in-frame clones and leaves some out. Clonal size and the V and J genes are those of that table, whereas D and trimming came from the DNA. Counted here are over 85,000 clones, around four fifths occurring once; the ten biggest clones make up 1.5% to 2.5%. Sequencing input: PBMCs. This receptor was obtained from a man aged 35 to 55 in good health and CMV-seronegative.

The CDR3 coding sequence is TGTGCCAGCAGCTTTAGTAGCGCTACAGAGCAGTTCTTC. This codes for CASSFSSATEQFF. The chain has TRBV11-3 and TRBJ2-1; a possible D gene is TRBD2 (5 bases). The CDR3 runs to 13 residues. CDR1 and CDR2 (germline): SGHNT, YENEEA. Trimming removed 3 bases at V and 10 bases at J, with 13 bases between.